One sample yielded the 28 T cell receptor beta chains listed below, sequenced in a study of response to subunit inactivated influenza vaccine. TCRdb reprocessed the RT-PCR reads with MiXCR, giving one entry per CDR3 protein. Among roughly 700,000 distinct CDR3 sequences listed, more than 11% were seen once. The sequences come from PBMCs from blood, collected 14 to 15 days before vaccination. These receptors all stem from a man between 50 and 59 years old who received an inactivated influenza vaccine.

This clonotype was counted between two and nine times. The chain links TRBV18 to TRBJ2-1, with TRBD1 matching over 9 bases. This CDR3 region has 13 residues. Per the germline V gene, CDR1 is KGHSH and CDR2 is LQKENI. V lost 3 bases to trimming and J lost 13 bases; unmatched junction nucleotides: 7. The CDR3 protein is CASSPPGDRDQFF. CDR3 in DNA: TGTGCCAGCTCACCCCCGGGGGACAGGGACCAGTTCTTC.

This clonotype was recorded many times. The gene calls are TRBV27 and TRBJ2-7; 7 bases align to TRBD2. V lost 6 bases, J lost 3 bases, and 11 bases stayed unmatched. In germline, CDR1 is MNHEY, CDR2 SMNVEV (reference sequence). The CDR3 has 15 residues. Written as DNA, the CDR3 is TGTGCCAGCAGCCCAAGCGGGACCCCACTCTACGAGCAGTACTTC. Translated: CASSPSGTPLYEQYF.

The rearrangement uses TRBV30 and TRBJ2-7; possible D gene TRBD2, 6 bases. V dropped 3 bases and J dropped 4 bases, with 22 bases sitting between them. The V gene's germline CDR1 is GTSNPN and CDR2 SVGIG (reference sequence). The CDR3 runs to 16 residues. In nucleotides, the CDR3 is TGTGCCTGGAGAGTGGCCGGGAGTCCGACCACTTACGAGCAGTACTTC. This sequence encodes CAWRVAGSPTTYEQYF.

This CDR3 reads CSVGQGAEQYF. The CDR3 DNA reads TGCAGCGTGGGCCAAGGGGCCGAGCAGTACTTC. The rearrangement joins TRBV29-1 to TRBJ2-7; possible D gene TRBD1, 5 bases. V was pared by 6 bases and J by 6 bases, with 12 bases between. The CDR3 has 11 residues. Germline assignment: CDR1 SQVTM and CDR2 ANQGSEA.

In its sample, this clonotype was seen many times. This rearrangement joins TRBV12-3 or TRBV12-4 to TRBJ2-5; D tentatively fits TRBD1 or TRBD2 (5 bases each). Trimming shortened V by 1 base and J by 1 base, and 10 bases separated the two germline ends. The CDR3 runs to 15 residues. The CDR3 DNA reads TGTGCCAGCAGTTTAGTGGGGGATCCCCAAGAGACCCAGTACTTC. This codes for CASSLVGDPQETQYF.

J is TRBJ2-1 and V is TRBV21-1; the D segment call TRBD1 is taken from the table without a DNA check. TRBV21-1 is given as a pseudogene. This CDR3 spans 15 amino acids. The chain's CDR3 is CASSKGGVRGNEQFF. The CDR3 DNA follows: TGTGCCAGCAGCAAAGGGGGGGTGCGGGGAAATGAGCAGTTCTTC.

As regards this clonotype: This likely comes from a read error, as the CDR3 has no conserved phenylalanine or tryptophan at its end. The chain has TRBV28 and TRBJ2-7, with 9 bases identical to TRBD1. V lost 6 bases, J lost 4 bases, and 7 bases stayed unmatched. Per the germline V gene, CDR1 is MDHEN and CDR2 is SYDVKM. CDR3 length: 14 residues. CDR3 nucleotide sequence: TGTGCCAGCAGACCAACGGGACAGGGTTACGAGCAGTACTTG. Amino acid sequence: CASRPTGQGYEQYL.

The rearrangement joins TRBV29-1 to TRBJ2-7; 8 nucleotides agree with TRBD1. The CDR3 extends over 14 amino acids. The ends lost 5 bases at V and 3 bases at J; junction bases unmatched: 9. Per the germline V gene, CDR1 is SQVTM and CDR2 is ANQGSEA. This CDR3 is CSVTGDRFNYEQYF. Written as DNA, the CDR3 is TGCAGCGTTACCGGGGACAGGTTTAACTACGAGCAGTACTTC.

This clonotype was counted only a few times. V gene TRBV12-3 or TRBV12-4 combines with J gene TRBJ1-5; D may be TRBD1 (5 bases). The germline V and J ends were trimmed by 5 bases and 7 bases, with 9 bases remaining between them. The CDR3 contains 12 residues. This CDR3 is CASSPTGQPQHF. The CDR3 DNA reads TGTGCCAGCAGTCCAACAGGACAGCCCCAGCATTTT.

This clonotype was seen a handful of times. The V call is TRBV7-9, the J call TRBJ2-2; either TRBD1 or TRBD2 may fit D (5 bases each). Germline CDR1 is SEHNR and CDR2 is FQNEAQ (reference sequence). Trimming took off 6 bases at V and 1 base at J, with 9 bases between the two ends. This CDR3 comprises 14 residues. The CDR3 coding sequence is TGTGCCAGCAGAAATGGGGGGAACACCGGGGAGCTGTTTTTT. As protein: CASRNGGNTGELFF.

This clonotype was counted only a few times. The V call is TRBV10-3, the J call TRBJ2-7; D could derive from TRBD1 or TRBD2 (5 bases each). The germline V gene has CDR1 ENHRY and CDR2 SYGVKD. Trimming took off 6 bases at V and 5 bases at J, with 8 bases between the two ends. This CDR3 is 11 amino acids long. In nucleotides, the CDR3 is TGTGCCATCAGGGGGGACCACGAGCAGTACTTC. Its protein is CAIRGDHEQYF.

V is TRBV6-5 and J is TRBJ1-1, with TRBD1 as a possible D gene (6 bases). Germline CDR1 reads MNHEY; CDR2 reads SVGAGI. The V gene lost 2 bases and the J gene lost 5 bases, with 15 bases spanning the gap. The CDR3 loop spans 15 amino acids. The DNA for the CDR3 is TGTGCCAGCAGTTACAGCTCGGGGGCGCGAACTGAAGCTTTCTTT. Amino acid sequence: CASSYSSGARTEAFF.

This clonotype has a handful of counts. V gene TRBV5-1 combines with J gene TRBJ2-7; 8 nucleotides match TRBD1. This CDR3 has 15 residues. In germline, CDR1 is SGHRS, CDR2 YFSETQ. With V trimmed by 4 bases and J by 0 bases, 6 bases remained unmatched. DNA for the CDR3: TGCGCCAGCAGCCAGGGACAGGCGGGCTCCTACGAGCAGTACTTC. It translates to CASSQGQAGSYEQYF. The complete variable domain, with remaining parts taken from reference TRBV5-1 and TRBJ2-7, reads KAGVTQTPRYLIKTRGQQVTLSCSPISGHRSVSWYQQTPGQGLQFLFEYFSETQRNKGNFPGRFSGRQFSNSRSEMNVSTLELGDSALYLCASSQGQAGSYEQYFGPGTRLTVT.

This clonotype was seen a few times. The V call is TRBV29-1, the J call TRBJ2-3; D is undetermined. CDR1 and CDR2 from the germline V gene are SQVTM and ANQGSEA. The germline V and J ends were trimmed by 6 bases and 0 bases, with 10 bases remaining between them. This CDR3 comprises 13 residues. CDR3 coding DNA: TGCAGCGTCCACGGCAGGAGCACAGATACGCAGTATTTT. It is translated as CSVHGRSTDTQYF.

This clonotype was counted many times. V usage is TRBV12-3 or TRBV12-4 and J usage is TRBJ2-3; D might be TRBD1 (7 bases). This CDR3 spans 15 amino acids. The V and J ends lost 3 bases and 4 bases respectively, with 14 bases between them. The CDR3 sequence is CASSFAGGSADTQYF. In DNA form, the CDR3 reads TGTGCCAGCAGTTTTGCAGGGGGGAGCGCAGATACGCAGTATTTT.

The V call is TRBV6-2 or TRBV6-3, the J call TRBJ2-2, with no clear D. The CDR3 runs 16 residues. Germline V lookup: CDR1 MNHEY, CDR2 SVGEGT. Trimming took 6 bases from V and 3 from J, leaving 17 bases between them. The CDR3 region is CASSQQTGSYTGELFF. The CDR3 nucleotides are TGTGCCAGCAGCCAACAGACTGGAAGCTACACCGGGGAGCTGTTTTTT.

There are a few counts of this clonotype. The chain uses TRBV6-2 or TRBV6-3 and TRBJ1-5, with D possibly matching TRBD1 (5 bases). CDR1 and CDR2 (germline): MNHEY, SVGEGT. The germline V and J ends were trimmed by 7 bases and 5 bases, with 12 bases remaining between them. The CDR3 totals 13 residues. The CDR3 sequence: CASTAGRDQPQHF. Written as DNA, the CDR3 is TGTGCCAGCACCGCAGGGAGGGATCAGCCCCAGCATTTT.

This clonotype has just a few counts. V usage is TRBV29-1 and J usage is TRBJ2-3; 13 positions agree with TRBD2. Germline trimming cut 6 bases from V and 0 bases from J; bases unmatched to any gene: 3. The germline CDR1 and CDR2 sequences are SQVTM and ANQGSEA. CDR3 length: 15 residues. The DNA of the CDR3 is TGCAGCGTCGGGACTAGCGGGACTAGCACAGATACGCAGTATTTT. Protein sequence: CSVGTSGTSTDTQYF.

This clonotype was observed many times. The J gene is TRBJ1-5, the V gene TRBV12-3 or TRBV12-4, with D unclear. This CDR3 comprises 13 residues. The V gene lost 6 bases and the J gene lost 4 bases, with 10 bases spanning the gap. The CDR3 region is CASSLTGNQPQHF. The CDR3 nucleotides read TGTGCCAGCAGCCTCACGGGGAATCAGCCCCAGCATTTT.

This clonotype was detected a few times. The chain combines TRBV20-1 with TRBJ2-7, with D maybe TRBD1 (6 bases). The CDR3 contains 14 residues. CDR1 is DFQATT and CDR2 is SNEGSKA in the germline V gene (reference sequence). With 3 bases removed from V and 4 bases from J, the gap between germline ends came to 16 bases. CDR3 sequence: CSARATGTTYEQYF. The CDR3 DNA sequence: TGCAGTGCTAGGGCTACCGGGACAACTTACGAGCAGTACTTC.

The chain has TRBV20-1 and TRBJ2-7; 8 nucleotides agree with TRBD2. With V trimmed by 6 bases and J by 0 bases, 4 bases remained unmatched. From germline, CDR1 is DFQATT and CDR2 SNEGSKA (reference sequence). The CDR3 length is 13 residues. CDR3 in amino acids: CSAAGTSSYEQYF. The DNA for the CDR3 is TGCAGTGCAGCCGGGACTAGCTCCTACGAGCAGTACTTC.

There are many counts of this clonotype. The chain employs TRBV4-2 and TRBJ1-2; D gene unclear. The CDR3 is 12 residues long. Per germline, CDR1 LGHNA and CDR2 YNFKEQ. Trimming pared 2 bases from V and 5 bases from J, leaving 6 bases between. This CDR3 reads CASSQRLYGYTF. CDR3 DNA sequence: TGTGCCAGCAGCCAACGGTTATATGGCTACACCTTC.

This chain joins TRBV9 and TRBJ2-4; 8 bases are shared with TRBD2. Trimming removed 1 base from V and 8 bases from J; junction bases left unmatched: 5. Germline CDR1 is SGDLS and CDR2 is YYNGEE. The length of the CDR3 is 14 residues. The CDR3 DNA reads TGTGCCAGCAGCGTATCGGGACTAGGGGACATTCAGTACTTC. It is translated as CASSVSGLGDIQYF.

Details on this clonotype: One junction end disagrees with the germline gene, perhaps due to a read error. CDR3 nucleotide sequence: TGTGCCAGCCGCTGGGGACAGGGAGGGACCGGGGAGCTGTCTTTT. Its protein is CASRWGQGGTGELSF. The V and J genes are TRBV12-3 or TRBV12-4 and TRBJ2-2, with 9 nucleotides matching TRBD1. CDR3 length: 15 residues.

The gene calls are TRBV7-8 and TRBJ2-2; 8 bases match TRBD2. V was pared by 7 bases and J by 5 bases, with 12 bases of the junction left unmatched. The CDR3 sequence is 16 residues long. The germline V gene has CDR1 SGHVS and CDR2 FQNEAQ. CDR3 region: CASTLGRARGTGELFF. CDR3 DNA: TGTGCCAGCACCCTCGGGAGGGCGCGCGGGACCGGGGAGCTGTTTTTT.

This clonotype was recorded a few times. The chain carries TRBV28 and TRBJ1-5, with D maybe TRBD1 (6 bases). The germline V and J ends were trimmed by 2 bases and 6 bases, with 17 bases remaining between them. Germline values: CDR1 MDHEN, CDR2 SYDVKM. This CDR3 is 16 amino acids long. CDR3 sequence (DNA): TGTGCCAGCAGTTTAATCGGGGGCGCGGCGGGTCAGCCCCAGCATTTT. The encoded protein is CASSLIGGAAGQPQHF.

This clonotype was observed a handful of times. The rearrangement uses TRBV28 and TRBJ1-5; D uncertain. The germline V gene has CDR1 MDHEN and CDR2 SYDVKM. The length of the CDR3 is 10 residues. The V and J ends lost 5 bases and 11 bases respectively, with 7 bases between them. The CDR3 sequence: CASSLESQHF. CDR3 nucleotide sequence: TGTGCCAGCAGTCTAGAGTCCCAGCATTTT.

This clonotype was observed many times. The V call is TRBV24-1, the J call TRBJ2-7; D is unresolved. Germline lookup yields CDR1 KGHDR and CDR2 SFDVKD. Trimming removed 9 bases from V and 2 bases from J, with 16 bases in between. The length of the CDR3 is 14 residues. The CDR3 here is CATDPYGLAYEQYF. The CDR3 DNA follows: TGTGCCACCGACCCCTATGGGCTAGCCTACGAGCAGTACTTC.